This T cell receptor (beta chain) was identified in a study of a mutant IDH1 vaccine in newly diagnosed glioma. Study-level information: The first vaccination came 4-6 weeks after radiotherapy alone, or with temozolomide cycles.

The protocol was immunoSEQ multiplex PCR, while the TCRdb copy is restricted to in-frame clones and leaves out a portion. The sample has tens of thousands of clones; around 85% are singletons. Specified time point: week 47, end of study. Vaccinated patients received 300 ug of mutant IDH1 20-mer peptide per dose, with topical imiquimod. Eight vaccinations were given in weeks 1, 3, 5, 7, 11, 15, 19 and 23. New WHO grade 3 or 4 astrocytomas that were IDH1-mutant and ATRX-lost occurred in the donors. Germline lookup yields CDR1 MNHEY and CDR2 SVGAGI. The CDR3 loop spans 14 amino acids. The V gene end was trimmed by 7 bases and the J gene end by 4 bases; junction bases not matched to a gene: 8. A note on this clone: What it recognizes is unknown.

The TCR originated in a woman in her thirties with glioma. Some clones in this sample may be carry-over from other donors' samples. This sequence joins TRBV6-5 and TRBJ1-1, with 8 nucleotides matching TRBD1. This specimen was PBMCs, taken from a glioma patient whose treatment included an IDH1 peptide vaccine. The CDR3 region has the DNA TGTGCCAGCAAGGGATTTCAGGGGGCCACTGAAGCTTTCTTT. Its protein product is CASKGFQGATEAFF.